This is a list of T cell receptor beta chains from one sample in a study of T cells in localized non-small cell lung cancer. Assay: immunoSEQ multiplex PCR; the TCRdb copy retains only in-frame clones and omits some. The data hold some 36,000 clones, with about nine tenths observed a single time. Sample: peripheral blood mononuclear cells, taken before any cancer treatment. These receptors all stem from a male donor older than 55 with stage II lung adenocarcinoma. The CDR3 runs from the conserved cysteine through the conserved F or W. The D gene is left open where the match is weak. Clone sizes are given selectively: once, few, many, or a class where the clone is expanded.

j_gene	d_gene	len	abundance	v_gene	CDR3aa	CDR3nt
TRBJ2-5	TRBD2	15	-	TRBV6-1	CASSEVAGAQETQYF	TGTGCCAGCAGTGAAGTGGCGGGAGCCCAAGAGACCCAGTACTTC
TRBJ2-4	-	12	-	TRBV27	CASHSIGGIQYF	TGTGCCAGCCACTCCATAGGGGGCATTCAGTACTTC
TRBJ1-4	TRBD1	14	-	TRBV6-6	CASTLRGRKEKLFF	TGTGCCAGCACTCTCAGGGGGCGTAAGGAAAAACTGTTTTTT
TRBJ1-1	-	15	-	TRBV11-1	CASSLTGGRNTEAFF	TGTGCCAGCAGCTTAACGGGGGGCAGAAACACTGAAGCTTTCTTT
TRBJ2-7	-	12	-	TRBV25-1	CASSGETVQKYF	TGTGCCAGCAGTGGAGAGACTGTACAGAAGTACTTC
TRBJ2-3	-	11	-	TRBV2	CASRRQDTQYF	TGTGCCAGCAGGCGGCAAGATACGCAGTATTTT
TRBJ1-1	-	13	-	TRBV5-1	CASSFLGRTEAFF	TGCGCCAGCAGCTTCTTAGGCAGGACTGAAGCTTTCTTT
TRBJ1-1	-	14	-	TRBV7-1	CASSLVSLWAEAFF	TGTGCCAGCAGCTTAGTTTCCCTATGGGCTGAAGCTTTCTTT
TRBJ2-3	-	13	-	TRBV5-1	CASSATPGDTQYF	TGCGCCAGCAGCGCCACCCCAGGGGATACGCAGTATTTT
TRBJ2-1	TRBD2	16	-	TRBV6-1	CASSEAAGGSYNEQFF	TGTGCCAGCAGTGAAGCTGCGGGAGGGTCATACAATGAGCAGTTCTTC
TRBJ2-7	-	15	once	TRBV28	CASSTPGGGEYEQYF	TGTGCCAGCAGTACCCCCGGGGGCGGGGAATACGAGCAGTACTTC
TRBJ1-2	-	15	-	TRBV10-2	CASSNLGRVGQGYTF	TGCGCCAGCAGTAACCTGGGCCGCGTGGGTCAGGGCTACACCTTC
TRBJ1-1	-	15	-	TRBV7-2	CASSLAPGGGTEAFF	TGTGCCAGCAGCTTAGCACCGGGTGGGGGCACTGAAGCTTTCTTT
TRBJ2-1	TRBD2	11	-	TRBV6-6	CASGRGNEQFF	TGTGCCAGCGGGAGGGGTAATGAGCAGTTCTTC
TRBJ1-2	-	13	-	TRBV6-5	CASSYRDGYGYTF	TGTGCCAGCAGTTACCGGGACGGCTATGGCTACACCTTC
TRBJ1-2	-	12	once	TRBV2	CASSSMTYGYTF	TGTGCCAGCAGTTCCATGACCTATGGCTACACCTTC
TRBJ1-2	-	12	few	TRBV13	CASSARNYGYTF	TGTGCCAGCAGCGCCCGAAACTATGGCTACACCTTC
TRBJ1-3	-	15	-	TRBV5-6	CASTQGAHSGNTIYF	TGTGCCAGCACCCAGGGTGCCCACTCTGGAAACACCATATATTTT
TRBJ1-4	TRBD1	14	-	TRBV29-1	CSVSSGTANEKLFF	TGCAGCGTCTCCTCCGGGACAGCAAATGAAAAACTGTTTTTT
TRBJ1-4	-	14	-	TRBV5-1	CASSAQNTNEKLFF	TGCGCCAGCAGCGCACAGAATACTAATGAAAAACTGTTTTTT
TRBJ2-7	-	14	-	TRBV5-1	CASSLGIGAYEQYF	TGCGCCAGCAGCTTAGGCATAGGTGCCTACGAGCAGTACTTC
TRBJ2-1	TRBD2	15	once	TRBV2	CASSKLAGGPGEQFF	TGTGCCAGCAGCAAACTAGCGGGAGGGCCCGGTGAGCAGTTCTTC
TRBJ2-3	-	14	-	TRBV19	CASSPYGSTDTQYF	TGTGCCAGTAGTCCCTACGGCAGCACAGATACGCAGTATTTT